These T cell receptor beta chains were read from a single sample in a study of T cell clonotyping in hematopoietic cell transplantation. The repertoire was sequenced with immunoSEQ multiplex PCR; TCRdb's copy has only in-frame clones and lacks some. The data contain roughly 80,000 clones, 90% to 96% of them singletons. The sample consisted of peripheral blood mononuclear cells, taken before stem cell transplant. These receptors all stem from a woman aged 45-65 years with acute myeloid leukemia. Some clones in this sample may be carry-over from other donors' samples. Each CDR3 is given with its conserved first and last residue. Each record gives: CDR3 protein, CDR3 DNA, V gene, D gene, clone size, J gene. D genes are given only for firm matches. Rows may omit the clone size; those that give it use once, few, many or a size class.

CDR3: CAWSVGGVVKETQYF; DNA: TGTGCCTGGAGTGTTGGGGGGGTCGTCAAAGAGACCCAGTACTTC; V: TRBV30; D: TRBD2; size: .; J: TRBJ2-5
CDR3: CASRRTGRNTGELFF; DNA: TGTGCCAGCAGGCGGACAGGGAGAAACACCGGGGAGCTGTTTTTT; V: TRBV11-2; D: TRBD1; size: .; J: TRBJ2-2
CDR3: CASSLGSGSINTEAFF; DNA: TGCGCCAGCAGCTTGGGGTCAGGGTCCATAAACACTGAAGCTTTCTTT; V: TRBV5-1; D: .; size: .; J: TRBJ1-1
CDR3: CASSYSGTDYGYTF; DNA: TGTGCCAGCAGTTACTCGGGGACAGACTATGGCTACACCTTC; V: TRBV6-5; D: TRBD1; size: .; J: TRBJ1-2
CDR3: CASSEWGYAFF; DNA: TGTGCCAGCAGCGAATGGGGGTATGCTTTCTTT; V: TRBV6-5; D: .; size: .; J: TRBJ1-1
CDR3: CASRATEAFF; DNA: TGTGCCAGTCGTGCCACTGAAGCTTTCTTT; V: TRBV19; D: .; size: once; J: TRBJ1-1
CDR3: CASSQNTGVNTEAFF; DNA: TGCGCCAGCAGCCAAAACACAGGGGTTAACACTGAAGCTTTCTTT; V: TRBV5-1; D: TRBD1; size: .; J: TRBJ1-1
CDR3: CASSIGETANEKLFF; DNA: TGTGCCAGTAGTATAGGGGAGACAGCTAATGAAAAACTGTTTTTT; V: TRBV19; D: .; size: .; J: TRBJ1-4
CDR3: CASSLTGGLQYGYTF; DNA: TGCGCCAGCAGCTTGACAGGGGGCCTCCAATATGGCTACACCTTC; V: TRBV5-1; D: TRBD1; size: .; J: TRBJ1-2
CDR3: CAWSVGGRNQPQHF; DNA: TGTGCCTGGAGTGTAGGGGGGAGGAATCAGCCCCAGCATTTT; V: TRBV30; D: .; size: .; J: TRBJ1-5
CDR3: CASSVLGEGADTQYF; DNA: TGTGCCAGCAGCGTACTAGGGGAGGGAGCGGATACGCAGTATTTT; V: TRBV9; D: TRBD2; size: few; J: TRBJ2-3
CDR3: CASSARGTGLVLYF; DNA: TGTGCCAGCAGCGCCCGAGGGACAGGGTTGGTGCTGTACTTC; V: TRBV9; D: TRBD1; size: .; J: TRBJ2-7
CDR3: CASTSTGLEGYTF; DNA: TGTGCCAGCACCTCGACAGGGCTTGAGGGCTACACCTTC; V: TRBV2; D: TRBD1; size: .; J: TRBJ1-2
CDR3: CASRAGIGYEQYF; DNA: TGTGCCAGCAGGGCAGGGATCGGGTACGAGCAGTACTTC; V: TRBV2; D: .; size: .; J: TRBJ2-7
CDR3: CASSLDVILGSGDYEQYF; DNA: TGTGCCAGCAGCTTAGATGTCATCCTGGGTAGCGGGGACTACGAGCAGTACTTC; V: TRBV11-2; D: TRBD2; size: .; J: TRBJ2-7